The table lists the clone carrying this TCR beta chain with a few counts. TCRdb redid the calling of the reads with MiXCR, one entry per CDR3 protein. The sample records some 300,000 distinct CDR3 sequences, roughly 15% being singletons. This CDR3 is built from 15 residues. Between the trimmed V and J ends, which lost 0 bases and 8 bases, there was a span of 14 bases. Germline V gene lookup returns CDR1 SGDLS and CDR2 YYNGEE. This record belongs to a study of T cell repertoires in cytomegalovirus infection. This TCR was recovered from a human donor in good health (CMV status not recorded). Some clones in this sample may be carry-over from other donors' samples. This chain connects TRBV9 to TRBJ1-4; D unclear. Sample: PBMCs. The CDR3 protein is CASSVDGDSGEKLFF. The CDR3 DNA reads TGTGCCAGCAGCGTAGATGGGGATTCGGGGGAAAAACTGTTTTTT.